Below, 23 T cell receptor beta chains from the same sample are listed, as sequenced in a study of early T cells in non-severe SARS-CoV-2 infection. TCRdb passed the 5' RACE reads through MiXCR, listing each CDR3 protein once. The sample includes 68,000 or so distinct CDR3 sequences, approximately 11% of them seen just once. The sequenced sample consisted of whole blood. These receptor sequences come from an adult who was a healthcare worker with PCR-confirmed SARS-CoV-2 infection or an uninfected control (not recorded which).

The chain recombines TRBV5-6 with TRBJ2-3; the D is unclear. The V gene lost 1 base and the J gene lost 5 bases, with 5 bases spanning the gap. The germline V gene has CDR1 SGHDT and CDR2 YYEEEE. The CDR3 length is 12 residues. This CDR3 reads CASSLLGDTQYF. CDR3 nucleotide sequence: TGTGCCAGCAGCTTGCTAGGAGATACGCAGTATTTT. Using reference TRBV5-6 and TRBJ2-3 for the parts outside the CDR3, the full variable domain is DAGVTQSPTHLIKTRGQQVTLRCSPKSGHDTVSWYQQALGQGPQFIFQYYEEEERQRGNFPDRFSGHQFPNYSSELNVNALLLGDSALYLCASSLLGDTQYFGPGTRLTVL.

This chain connects TRBV29-1 to TRBJ2-7, with 9 bases fitting TRBD1. The ends lost 5 bases at V and 6 bases at J; junction bases unmatched: 5. This CDR3 region has 12 residues. Germline lookup yields CDR1 SQVTM and CDR2 ANQGSEA. CDR3 sequence: CSVTGGGGEQYF. The CDR3 coding sequence is TGCAGCGTTACAGGGGGCGGCGGCGAGCAGTACTTC.

This clonotype was counted a few times. The gene calls are TRBV7-2 and TRBJ2-1; D might be TRBD2 (6 bases). CDR1 is SGHTA and CDR2 is FQGNSA in the germline V gene. Trimming removed 3 bases at V and 0 bases at J, with 18 bases between. The CDR3 sequence is 18 residues long. In nucleotides, the CDR3 is TGTGCCAGCAGCTTGGGACTCACCGTGGTATACTCCTACAATGAGCAGTTCTTC. The encoded protein is CASSLGLTVVYSYNEQFF.

This clonotype has ten or more counts. The chain has TRBV4-1 and TRBJ1-2; D unclear. The V gene lost 0 bases and the J gene lost 0 bases, with 11 bases spanning the gap. Germline loops: CDR1 MGHRA, CDR2 YSYEKL. This CDR3 comprises 16 residues. CDR3 nucleotides: TGCGCCAGCAGCCAAGAATCTAAGGCGGCTAACTATGGCTACACCTTC. Its translation: CASSQESKAANYGYTF.

The chain couples TRBV7-2 to TRBJ2-6; D gene uncertain. In germline, CDR1 is SGHTA, CDR2 FQGNSA. Trimming cost V 2 bases and J 1 base, with 9 bases left between them. The CDR3 runs 16 residues. The CDR3: CASSLRLASGANVLTF. CDR3 DNA: TGTGCCAGCAGCTTACGGTTGGCTTCTGGGGCCAACGTCCTGACTTTC.

This clonotype was observed a handful of times. The chain combines TRBV7-9 with TRBJ2-6; no firm D call. The germline V gene has CDR1 SEHNR and CDR2 FQNEAQ (reference sequence). The CDR3 contains 13 residues. Trimming removed 8 bases at V and 0 bases at J, with 5 bases between. The CDR3 nucleotides are TGTGCCAGCGGTCTCTCTGGGGCCAACGTCCTGACTTTC. Translated: CASGLSGANVLTF.

J is TRBJ1-2 and V is TRBV5-1; TRBD1 matches 8 bases. The J segment lost 0 bases and the V segment lost 4 bases, leaving 5 bases of the junction unmatched. The CDR3 runs 15 residues. CDR1 is SGHRS and CDR2 is YFSETQ in the germline V gene. In DNA form, the CDR3 reads TGCGCCAGCAGCCGGGGGACAGGCGCTAACTATGGCTACACCTTC. This translates into CASSRGTGANYGYTF.

This chain joins TRBV6-2 or TRBV6-3 and TRBJ2-1, with TRBD1 matching 9 bases. The CDR3 covers 14 residues. V lost 6 bases to trimming and J lost 7 bases; unmatched junction nucleotides: 7. Germline CDR1 and CDR2: MNHEY and SVGEGT. The CDR3 loop reads CASRRGTGMNEQFF. The CDR3 DNA reads TGTGCCAGCAGGCGAGGGACAGGGATGAATGAGCAGTTCTTC.

This clonotype was detected only a few times. This chain connects TRBV7-9 to TRBJ2-5; no definite D call. V lost 1 base and J lost 6, with 3 bases in between. Looked up from germline, CDR1 is SEHNR and CDR2 is FQNEAQ (reference sequence). CDR3 size: 11 residues. CDR3 residues: CASSLGQTQYF. The CDR3 DNA sequence: TGTGCCAGCAGCTTAGGACAGACCCAGTACTTC.

This clonotype was picked up a small number of times. This rearrangement joins TRBV6-1 to TRBJ2-1, with D uncertain. The V and J ends lost 2 bases and 6 bases respectively, with 11 bases between them. The germline CDR1 and CDR2 sequences are MNHNS and SASEGT. There are 14 residues in the CDR3. The CDR3 DNA reads as TGTGCCAGCAGTGAAAAATGGGGATTCAATGAGCAGTTCTTC. It translates to CASSEKWGFNEQFF.

This clonotype has a handful of counts. As DNA, the CDR3 is TGTGCCAGCAGCTCAACAGAGACCTACGAGCAGTACTTC. It specifies CASSSTETYEQYF. The chain joins TRBV7-9 to TRBJ2-7; the D is unclear. The CDR3 consists of 13 residues. The germline V gene has CDR1 SEHNR and CDR2 FQNEAQ (reference sequence). Between the trimmed V and J ends, which lost 4 bases and 2 bases, there was a span of 9 bases.

V gene TRBV11-2 combines with J gene TRBJ2-5; D remains ambiguous. V gave up 3 bases and J gave up 5 bases, with 4 bases separating them. Germline V gives CDR1 SGHAT, CDR2 FQNNGV. The CDR3 runs 11 residues. Here the CDR3 DNA reads TGTGCCAGCAGCTTGGACGAGACCCAGTACTTC. Translation: CASSLDETQYF.

The chain has TRBV30 and TRBJ2-2; tentative D call: TRBD1 (5 bases). Germline V gene data show CDR1 as GTSNPN and CDR2 as SVGIG (reference sequence). The CDR3 consists of 15 residues. Trimming cost V 0 bases and J 0 bases, with 8 bases left between them. This chain's CDR3 is CAWSVRTTNTGELFF. The CDR3 region has the DNA TGTGCCTGGAGTGTAAGGACAACGAACACCGGGGAGCTGTTTTTT.

There are a few counts of this clonotype. V usage is TRBV12-3 or TRBV12-4 and J usage is TRBJ2-1, with unresolved D. The CDR3 consists of 16 residues. V dropped 0 bases and J dropped 8 bases, with 17 bases sitting between them. CDR3 amino acids: CASSLAGPVLQDEQFF. The DNA for the CDR3 is TGTGCCAGCAGTTTAGCCGGGCCGGTCCTACAAGATGAGCAGTTCTTC.

The chain employs TRBV27 and TRBJ1-4; D is perhaps TRBD1 (5 bases). The V and J ends lost 7 bases and 0 bases respectively, with 18 bases between them. Germline V gene sequence: CDR1 MNHEY, CDR2 SMNVEV (reference sequence). This CDR3 contains 17 residues. The CDR3 here is CASTYRLGETTNEKLFF. The CDR3 nucleotides read TGTGCCAGCACCTATCGTTTGGGGGAAACAACTAATGAAAAACTGTTTTTT.

This chain links TRBV7-8 with TRBJ1-1; perhaps TRBD1 as D (6 bases). V was pared by 1 base and J by 7 bases, with 10 bases between. The CDR3 is 13 residues long. Germline V lookup: CDR1 SGHVS, CDR2 FQNEAQ. The CDR3 coding sequence is TGTGCCAGCAGCTTAGGGCAGGACAGTGAAGCTTTCTTT. As protein: CASSLGQDSEAFF.

This clonotype has a handful of counts. CDR3 in amino acids: CASSSRPVAGGSGEQYF. The CDR3 coding sequence is TGTGCCAGCAGCTCCCGACCTGTTGCGGGAGGGAGTGGAGAGCAGTACTTC. This sequence joins TRBV5-5 and TRBJ2-7; 9 nucleotides align to TRBD2. Germline CDR1 is SGHKS and CDR2 is YYEKEE (reference sequence). The CDR3 covers 17 residues. The V gene end was trimmed by 3 bases and the J gene end by 7 bases; junction bases not matched to a gene: 17. Complete variable domain (other parts from reference TRBV5-5 and TRBJ2-7): DAGVTQSPTHLIKTRGQQVTLRCSPISGHKSVSWYQQVLGQGPQFIFQYYEKEERGRGNFPDRFSARQFPNYSSELNVNALLLGDSALYLCASSSRPVAGGSGEQYFGPGTRLTVT.

This clonotype was observed a few times. The chain carries TRBV6-5 and TRBJ1-6; TRBD1 is a possible D gene (6 bases). This CDR3 spans 17 amino acids. In germline, CDR1 is MNHEY, CDR2 SVGAGI. V was trimmed by 0 bases and J by 8 bases, leaving 17 bases between them. DNA for the CDR3: TGTGCCAGCAGTTACTCGATGTACGGACAGATAGATTCACCCCTCCACTTT. Its translation is CASSYSMYGQIDSPLHF.

In this sample, this clonotype turned up many times. The gene calls are TRBV19 and TRBJ1-1, with D possibly being TRBD1 (6 bases). CDR1 and CDR2 (germline): LNHDA, SQIVND (reference sequence). This CDR3 spans 12 amino acids. Trimming took off 7 bases at V and 7 bases at J, with 13 bases between the two ends. The CDR3 DNA reads as TGTGCCAGTACTACGGGGGCGGTTGAAGCTTTCTTT. Amino acids: CASTTGAVEAFF.

The rearrangement uses TRBV7-6 and TRBJ2-2; perhaps TRBD2 as D (5 bases). CDR3 size: 14 residues. V was shortened by 0 bases and J by 6 bases, with 8 bases between the two germline ends. Germline V gives CDR1 SGHVS, CDR2 FNYEAQ. The CDR3 loop reads CASSLASGAGELFF. The CDR3 DNA sequence: TGTGCCAGCAGCTTAGCTTCCGGGGCCGGGGAGCTGTTTTTT.

This clonotype was found a few times. The rearrangement joins TRBV29-1 to TRBJ2-4; D tentatively reads TRBD1 or TRBD2 (5 bases each). V was trimmed by 6 bases and J by 8 bases, leaving 14 bases between them. CDR1 and CDR2 from the germline V gene are SQVTM and ANQGSEA. This CDR3 is 12 amino acids long. CDR3 sequence reads: CSVSPRGDIQYF. CDR3 bases: TGCAGCGTCTCCCCTCGAGGGGACATTCAGTACTTC.

A few counts support this clonotype. V and J are TRBV11-2 and TRBJ2-3; D is ambiguous. V shed 4 bases and J shed 4 bases, with 12 bases lying between them. Germline V gene data show CDR1 as SGHAT and CDR2 as FQNNGV. This CDR3 spans 14 amino acids. The CDR3, as DNA: TGTGCCAGCAGCTCTACCTTGTCCCCAGATACGCAGTATTTT. Its protein product is CASSSTLSPDTQYF.

The table lists this clonotype with many counts. The chain uses TRBV7-2 and TRBJ2-3; D is possibly TRBD1 (5 bases). Trimming removed 4 bases from V and 4 bases from J, with 15 bases in between. CDR1 and CDR2 (germline): SGHTA, FQGNSA. This CDR3 is 15 amino acids long. In DNA form, the CDR3 reads TGTGCCAGCAGCTCGGAAGGGGTTGGCGCAGATACGCAGTATTTT. As protein: CASSSEGVGADTQYF. Full variable domain (missing parts from reference TRBV7-2 and TRBJ2-3): GAGVSQSPSNKVTEKGKDVELRCDPISGHTALYWYRQSLGQGLEFLIYFQGNSAPDKSGLPSDRFSAERTGGSVSTLTIQRTQQEDSAVYLCASSSEGVGADTQYFGPGTRLTVL.